One T cell receptor beta chain is described in this entry. Time point indicated: baseline pretreatment blood. Treatment defined: 15 Gy SBRT to primary tumor, nephrectomy 4 weeks later. Clear cell pathology was present in this patient's renal cell carcinoma. This specimen comes from a study of radiation and T cells in renal cell carcinoma. Study-wide background: Nephrectomy followed 15 Gy stereotactic body radiation by 4 weeks.

V was trimmed by 4 bases and J by 7 bases, leaving 12 bases between them. Germline V CDR1 and CDR2: SGHNT, YYREEE (reference sequence). The length of the CDR3 is 13 residues. TCRdb's table, derived via immunoSEQ multiplex PCR, lists solely in-frame clones and lacks some. The sample yields just over 95,000 clones, 65% to 90% seen once. The chain joins TRBV5-4 to TRBJ1-5, with a possible D match to TRBD1 (6 bases). This receptor was taken from a man aged 45-60 years with renal cell carcinoma. Sequencing used blood, obtained from a patient whose treatment included radiotherapy and nephrectomy. CDR3 sequence: CASSREGGQPQHF. The DNA of the CDR3 is TGTGCCAGCAGCCGGGAGGGGGGCCAGCCCCAGCATTTT.